The rows below give T cell receptor beta chains drawn from one sample of a study of follicular helper T cells after annual influenza vaccination. Assay: immunoSEQ multiplex PCR; the TCRdb copy retains only in-frame clones and omits some. The data contain roughly 7,900 clones, roughly 84% of them singletons. Sequencing used CXCR5+ CD38- circulating T follicular helper cells from blood, obtained 7 days after influenza vaccination. The source is an adult who received the influenza vaccine. Both conserved end residues are part of each CDR3. The D gene is left open where the match is weak. Clone size appears in some rows only: once, few, many, or a class for an expanded clone.

V,D,size,J,DNA,CDR3
TRBV7-2,TRBD2,NA,TRBJ2-5,TGTGCCAGCAGCTTCGCTAGCGGGAGGGCCTGGGAGACCCAGTACTTC,CASSFASGRAWETQYF
TRBV6-1,NA,NA,TRBJ2-5,TGTGCCAGCAGTGAAGTCGAGACCCAGTACTTC,CASSEVETQYF
TRBV15,TRBD2,NA,TRBJ2-1,TGTGCCACCAGCAGAGCCACTAGCGGGATTAGCAGTGAGCAGTTCTTC,CATSRATSGISSEQFF
TRBV28,NA,NA,TRBJ2-7,TGTGCCAGCAGTCCCCTCGGGTCGGGCTTATACGAGCAGTACTTC,CASSPLGSGLYEQYF
TRBV5-1,TRBD2,NA,TRBJ2-3,TGCGCCAGCAGCGGGGGACTAGCGGGAGGAACAAACACAGATACGCAGTATTTT,CASSGGLAGGTNTDTQYF
TRBV5-1,TRBD2,NA,TRBJ2-5,TGCGCCAGCAGCTTAGGTAGCGGGCCCCAGGAGACCCAGTACTTC,CASSLGSGPQETQYF
TRBV1,NA,NA,TRBJ2-1,TGCACCAGCAGCCAAGCAAGGTCGAAAAAGGGAAACAATGAGCAGTTCTTC,CTSSQARSKKGNNEQFF
TRBV4-1,NA,once,TRBJ2-1,TGCGCCAGCAGCCAAGATCGGTTAGCCGGAGGTGGGTACAATGAGCAGTTCTTC,CASSQDRLAGGGYNEQFF
TRBV11-1,NA,NA,TRBJ2-1,TGTGCCAGCAGCCCCTGGACCAATGAGCAGTTCTTC,CASSPWTNEQFF
TRBV28,NA,NA,TRBJ2-7,TGTGCCAGCACTACCTTAGGTGGCAGGGTAAGGTACGAGCAGTACTTC,CASTTLGGRVRYEQYF
TRBV5-1,NA,NA,TRBJ2-1,TGCGCCAGCAGCAAAACCAACCAACTAGCCGGAAGAAACAATGAGCAGTTCTTC,CASSKTNQLAGRNNEQFF
TRBV28,NA,NA,TRBJ1-4,TGTGCCAGCAGTTTACTTTCAGTCCCCGAAAAACTGTTTTTT,CASSLLSVPEKLFF
TRBV4-1,TRBD2,NA,TRBJ2-3,TGCGCCAGCAGCCAAGACGGGACTAACACAGATACGCAGTATTTT,CASSQDGTNTDTQYF
TRBV5-1,TRBD1,NA,TRBJ1-2,TGCGCCAGCAGCTTGGCCAGGCAGGGGGAAGGCTACACCTTC,CASSLARQGEGYTF
TRBV21-1,NA,few,TRBJ2-3,TGTGCCAGCACCGCGGGACAGCAAGGGACAGATACGCAGTATTTT,CASTAGQQGTDTQYF
TRBV28,NA,NA,TRBJ1-4,TGTGCCAGCAGGGACAGTACACCTTCTGAAAAACTGTTTTTT,CASRDSTPSEKLFF
TRBV4-1,NA,NA,TRBJ2-7,TGCGCCAGCAGCCAAACAGCCGCGACAAGCTACGAGCAGTACTTC,CASSQTAATSYEQYF
TRBV2,TRBD1,NA,TRBJ1-1,TGTGCCAGCAGAGATGACAGGGGTGACACTGAAGCTTTCTTT,CASRDDRGDTEAFF
TRBV15,TRBD2,NA,TRBJ2-1,TGTGCCACCAGCAGGGGGCTAGCGGGAGTGGGTGAGCAGTTCTTC,CATSRGLAGVGEQFF
TRBV5-1,NA,NA,TRBJ2-3,TGCGCCAGCAGCTTGACGGAGGGCGGCGATACGCAGTATTTT,CASSLTEGGDTQYF
TRBV23-1,NA,NA,TRBJ1-2,TGCGCCAGCAGTCCACGCCGACAGTACTCTGAGGGAGGTAACTATGGCTACACCTTC,CASSPRRQYSEGGNYGYTF
TRBV7-8,TRBD1,NA,TRBJ1-1,TGTGCCAGCAGCTTCACAGGGGAAACTGAAGCTTTCTTT,CASSFTGETEAFF